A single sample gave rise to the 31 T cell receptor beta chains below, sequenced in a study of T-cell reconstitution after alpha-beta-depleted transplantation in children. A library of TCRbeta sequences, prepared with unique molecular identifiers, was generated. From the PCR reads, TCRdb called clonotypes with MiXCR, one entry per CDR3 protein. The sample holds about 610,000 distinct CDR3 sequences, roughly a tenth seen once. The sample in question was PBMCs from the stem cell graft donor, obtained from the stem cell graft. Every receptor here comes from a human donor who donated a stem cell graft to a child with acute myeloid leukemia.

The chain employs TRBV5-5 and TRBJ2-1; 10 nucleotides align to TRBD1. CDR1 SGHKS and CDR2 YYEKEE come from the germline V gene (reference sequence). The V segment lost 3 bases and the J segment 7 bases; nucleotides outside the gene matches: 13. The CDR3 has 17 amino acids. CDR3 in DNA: TGTGCCAGCAGCTCCCTGACCCCCGGGACAGGGGCAAATGAGCAGTTCTTC. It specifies CASSSLTPGTGANEQFF.

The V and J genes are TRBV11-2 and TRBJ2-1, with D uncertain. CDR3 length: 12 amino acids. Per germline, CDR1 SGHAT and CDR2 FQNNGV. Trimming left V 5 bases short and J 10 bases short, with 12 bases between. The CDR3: CASSPGLTEQFF. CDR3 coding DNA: TGTGCCAGCAGCCCCGGTCTTACAGAGCAGTTCTTC.

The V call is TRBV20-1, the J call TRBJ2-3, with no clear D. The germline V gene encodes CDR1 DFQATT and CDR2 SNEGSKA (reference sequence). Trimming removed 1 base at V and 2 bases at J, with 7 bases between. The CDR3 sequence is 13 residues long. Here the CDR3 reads CSARGQFTDTQYF. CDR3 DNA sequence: TGCAGTGCTAGAGGGCAGTTCACAGATACGCAGTATTTT.

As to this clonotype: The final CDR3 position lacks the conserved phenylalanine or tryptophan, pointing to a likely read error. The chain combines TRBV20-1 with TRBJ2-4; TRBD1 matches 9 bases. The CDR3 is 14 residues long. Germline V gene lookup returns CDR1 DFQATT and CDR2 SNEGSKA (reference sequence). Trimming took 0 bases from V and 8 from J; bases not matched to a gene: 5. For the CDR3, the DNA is TGCAGTGCTAGAGATCAACAGGGGGCGGACATTCAGTACTAC. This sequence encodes CSARDQQGADIQYY.

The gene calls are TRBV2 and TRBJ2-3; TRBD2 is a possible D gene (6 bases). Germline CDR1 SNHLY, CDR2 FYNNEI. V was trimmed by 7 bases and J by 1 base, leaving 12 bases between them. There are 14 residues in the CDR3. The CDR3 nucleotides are TGTGCCAGCATCCTAGCGAGGGGCACAGATACGCAGTATTTT. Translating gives CASILARGTDTQYF.

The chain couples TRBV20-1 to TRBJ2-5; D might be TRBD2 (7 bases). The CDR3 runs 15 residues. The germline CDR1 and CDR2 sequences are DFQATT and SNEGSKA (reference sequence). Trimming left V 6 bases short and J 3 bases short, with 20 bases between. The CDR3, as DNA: TGCAGTGCCCGAGGGGGGGAGGCAACAAAAGAGACCCAGTACTTC. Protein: CSARGGEATKETQYF.

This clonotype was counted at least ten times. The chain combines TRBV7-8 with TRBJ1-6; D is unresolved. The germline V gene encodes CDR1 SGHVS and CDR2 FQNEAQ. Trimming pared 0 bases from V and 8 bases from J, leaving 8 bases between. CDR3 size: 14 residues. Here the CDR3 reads CASSLAAFDSPLHF. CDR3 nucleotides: TGTGCCAGCAGCTTAGCGGCTTTTGATTCACCCCTCCACTTT. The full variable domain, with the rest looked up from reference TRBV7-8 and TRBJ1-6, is GAGVSQSPRYKVAKRGQDVALRCDPISGHVSLFWYQQALGQGPEFLTYFQNEAQLDKSGLPSDRFFAERPEGSVSTLKIQRTQQEDSAVYLCASSLAAFDSPLHFGNGTRLTVT.

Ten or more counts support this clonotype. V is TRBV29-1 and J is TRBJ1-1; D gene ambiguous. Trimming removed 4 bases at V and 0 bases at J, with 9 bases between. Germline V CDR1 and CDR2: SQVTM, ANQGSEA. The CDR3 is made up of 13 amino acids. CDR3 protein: CSVAAGMNTEAFF. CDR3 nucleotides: TGCAGCGTTGCGGCAGGAATGAACACTGAAGCTTTCTTT.

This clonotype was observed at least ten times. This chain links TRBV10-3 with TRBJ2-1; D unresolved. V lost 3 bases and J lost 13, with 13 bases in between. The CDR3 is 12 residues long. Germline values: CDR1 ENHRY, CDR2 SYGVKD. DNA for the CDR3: TGTGCCATCAGTGAACGGCGTCCGGTACAGTTCTTC. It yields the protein CAISERRPVQFF.

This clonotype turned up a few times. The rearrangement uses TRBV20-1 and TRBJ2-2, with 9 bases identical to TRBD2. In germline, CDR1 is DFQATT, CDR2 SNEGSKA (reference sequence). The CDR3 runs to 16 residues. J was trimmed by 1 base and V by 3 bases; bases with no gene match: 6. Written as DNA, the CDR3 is TGCAGTGCTAGGCCTAGCGGGGCGATGAACACCGGGGAGCTGTTTTTT. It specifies CSARPSGAMNTGELFF.

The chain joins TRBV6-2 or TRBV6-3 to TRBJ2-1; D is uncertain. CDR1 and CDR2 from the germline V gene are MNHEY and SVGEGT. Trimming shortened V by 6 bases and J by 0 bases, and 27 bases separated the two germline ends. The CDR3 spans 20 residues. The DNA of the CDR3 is TGTGCCAGCAGCCTCTGGGTAATGAGTATGCCTACACTCTCCTACAATGAGCAGTTCTTC. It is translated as CASSLWVMSMPTLSYNEQFF.

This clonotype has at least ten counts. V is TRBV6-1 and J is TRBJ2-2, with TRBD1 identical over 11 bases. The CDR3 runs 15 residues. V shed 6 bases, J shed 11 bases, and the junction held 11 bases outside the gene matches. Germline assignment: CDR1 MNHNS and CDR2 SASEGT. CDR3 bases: TGTGCCAGCAGGACGGGACAGGGGGATGCCGTCGAGCTGTTTTTT. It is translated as CASRTGQGDAVELFF.

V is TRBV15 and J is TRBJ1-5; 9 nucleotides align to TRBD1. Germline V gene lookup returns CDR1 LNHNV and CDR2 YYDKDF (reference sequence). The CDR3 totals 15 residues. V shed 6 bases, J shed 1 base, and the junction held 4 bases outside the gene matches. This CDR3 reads CATRLQGASNQPQHF. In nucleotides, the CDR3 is TGTGCCACCAGGCTACAGGGGGCAAGCAATCAGCCCCAGCATTTT.

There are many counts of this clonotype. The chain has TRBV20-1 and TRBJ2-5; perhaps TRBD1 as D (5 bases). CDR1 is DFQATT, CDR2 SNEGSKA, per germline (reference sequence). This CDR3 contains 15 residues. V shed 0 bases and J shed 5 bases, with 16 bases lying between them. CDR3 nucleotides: TGCAGTGCTAGAGAAGGGGCCGACTTGCGGGAGACCCAGTACTTC. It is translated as CSAREGADLRETQYF.

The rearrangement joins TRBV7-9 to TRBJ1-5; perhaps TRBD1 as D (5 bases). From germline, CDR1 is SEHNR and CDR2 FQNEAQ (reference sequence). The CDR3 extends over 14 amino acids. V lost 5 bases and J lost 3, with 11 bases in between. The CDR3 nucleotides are TGTGCCAGCAGCCCCATAGGGGACAATCAGCCCCAGCATTTT. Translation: CASSPIGDNQPQHF.

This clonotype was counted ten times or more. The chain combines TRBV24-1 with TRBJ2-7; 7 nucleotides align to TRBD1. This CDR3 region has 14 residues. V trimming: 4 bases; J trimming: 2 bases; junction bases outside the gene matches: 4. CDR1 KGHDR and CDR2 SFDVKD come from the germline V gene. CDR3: CATSDTGVAYEQYF. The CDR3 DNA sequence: TGTGCCACCAGTGACACAGGGGTGGCCTACGAGCAGTACTTC.

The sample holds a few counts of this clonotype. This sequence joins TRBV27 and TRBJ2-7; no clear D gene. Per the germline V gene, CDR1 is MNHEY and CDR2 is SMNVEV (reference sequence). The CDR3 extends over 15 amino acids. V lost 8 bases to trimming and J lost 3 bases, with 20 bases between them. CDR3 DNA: TGTGCCAGCCGAGCCCAGATGGTATATCACTACGAGCAGTACTTC. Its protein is CASRAQMVYHYEQYF.

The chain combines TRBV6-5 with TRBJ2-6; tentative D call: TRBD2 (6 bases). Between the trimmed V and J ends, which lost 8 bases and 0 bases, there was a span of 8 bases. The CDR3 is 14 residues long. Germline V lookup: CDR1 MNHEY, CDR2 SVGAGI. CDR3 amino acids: CASQRVSGANVLTF. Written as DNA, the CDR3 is TGTGCCAGCCAGCGGGTCTCTGGGGCCAACGTCCTGACTTTC.

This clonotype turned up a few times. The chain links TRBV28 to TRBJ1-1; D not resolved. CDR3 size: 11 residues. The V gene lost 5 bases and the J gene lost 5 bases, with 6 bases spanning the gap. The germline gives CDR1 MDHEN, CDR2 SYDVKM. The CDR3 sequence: CASSVRTEAFF. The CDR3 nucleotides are TGTGCCAGCAGTGTACGGACTGAAGCTTTCTTT.

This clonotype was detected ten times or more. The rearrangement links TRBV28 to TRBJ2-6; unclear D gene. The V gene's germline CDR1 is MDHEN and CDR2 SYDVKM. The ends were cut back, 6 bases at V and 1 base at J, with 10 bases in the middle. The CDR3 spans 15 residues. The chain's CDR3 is CASSPSWSGANVLTF. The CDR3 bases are TGTGCCAGCAGCCCATCGTGGTCTGGGGCCAACGTCCTGACTTTC. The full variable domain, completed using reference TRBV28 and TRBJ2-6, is DVKVTQSSRYLVKRTGEKVFLECVQDMDHENMFWYRQDPGLGLRLIYFSYDVKMKEKGDIPEGYSVSREKKERFSLILESASTNQTSMYLCASSPSWSGANVLTFGAGSRLTVL.

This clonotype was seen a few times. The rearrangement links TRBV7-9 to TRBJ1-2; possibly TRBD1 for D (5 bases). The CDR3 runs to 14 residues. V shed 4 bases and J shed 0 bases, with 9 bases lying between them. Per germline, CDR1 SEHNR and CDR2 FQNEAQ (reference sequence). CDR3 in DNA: TGTGCCAGCAGCTCCCACAGGTCTAACTATGGCTACACCTTC. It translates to CASSSHRSNYGYTF.

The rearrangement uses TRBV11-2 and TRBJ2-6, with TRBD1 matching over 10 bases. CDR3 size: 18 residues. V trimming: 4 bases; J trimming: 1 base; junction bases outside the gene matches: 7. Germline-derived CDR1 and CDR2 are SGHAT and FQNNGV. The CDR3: CASSSKRQGASGANVLTF. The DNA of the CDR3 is TGTGCCAGCAGCTCAAAACGACAGGGGGCATCTGGGGCCAACGTCCTGACTTTC.

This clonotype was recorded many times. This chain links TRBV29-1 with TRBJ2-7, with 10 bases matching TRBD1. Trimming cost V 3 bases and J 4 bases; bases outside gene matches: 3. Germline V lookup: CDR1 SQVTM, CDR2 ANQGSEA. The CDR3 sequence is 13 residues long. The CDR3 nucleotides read TGCAGCGTTGAGGGACAGGGGATATACGAGCAGTACTTC. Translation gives CSVEGQGIYEQYF.

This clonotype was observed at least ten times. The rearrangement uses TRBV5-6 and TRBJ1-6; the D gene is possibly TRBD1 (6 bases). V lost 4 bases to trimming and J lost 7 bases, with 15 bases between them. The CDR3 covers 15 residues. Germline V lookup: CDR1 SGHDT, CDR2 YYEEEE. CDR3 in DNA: TGTGCCAGCAGCCCCAGGGGAGTGAGGAATTCACCCCTCCACTTT. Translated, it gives CASSPRGVRNSPLHF. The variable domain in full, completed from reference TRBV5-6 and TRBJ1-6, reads DAGVTQSPTHLIKTRGQQVTLRCSPKSGHDTVSWYQQALGQGPQFIFQYYEEEERQRGNFPDRFSGHQFPNYSSELNVNALLLGDSALYLCASSPRGVRNSPLHFGNGTRLTVT.

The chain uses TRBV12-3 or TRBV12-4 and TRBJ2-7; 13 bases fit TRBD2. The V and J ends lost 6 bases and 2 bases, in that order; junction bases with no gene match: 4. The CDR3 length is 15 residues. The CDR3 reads CASSTGTSGTYEQYF. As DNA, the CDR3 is TGTGCCAGCAGCACCGGGACTAGCGGGACCTACGAGCAGTACTTC.

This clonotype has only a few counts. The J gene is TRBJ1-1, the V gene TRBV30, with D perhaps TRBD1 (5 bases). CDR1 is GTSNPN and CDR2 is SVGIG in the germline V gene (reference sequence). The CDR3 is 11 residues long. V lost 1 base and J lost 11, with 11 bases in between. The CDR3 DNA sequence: TGTGCCTGGAGTGCGGGACGGGAGGCTTTCTTT. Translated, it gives CAWSAGREAFF.

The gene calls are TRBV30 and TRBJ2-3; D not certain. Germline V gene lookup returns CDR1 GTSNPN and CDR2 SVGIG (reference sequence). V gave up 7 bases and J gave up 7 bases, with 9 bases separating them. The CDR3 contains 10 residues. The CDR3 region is CASEANTQYF. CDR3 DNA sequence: TGTGCCTCAGAGGCGAATACGCAGTATTTT.

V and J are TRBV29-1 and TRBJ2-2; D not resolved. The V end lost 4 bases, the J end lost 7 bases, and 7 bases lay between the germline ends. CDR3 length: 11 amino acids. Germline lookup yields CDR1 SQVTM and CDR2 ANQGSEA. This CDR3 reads CSVGGIGELFF. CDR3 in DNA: TGCAGCGTTGGGGGTATCGGGGAGCTGTTTTTT.

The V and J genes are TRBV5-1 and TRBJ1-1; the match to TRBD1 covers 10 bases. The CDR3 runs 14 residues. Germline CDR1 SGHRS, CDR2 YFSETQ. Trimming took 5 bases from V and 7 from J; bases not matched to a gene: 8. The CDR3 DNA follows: TGCGCCAGCAGGGAGGACAGGGGGGCGATTGAAGCTTTCTTT. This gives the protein CASREDRGAIEAFF.

The CDR3 DNA follows: TGTGCCAGCAGCCAAGGAGTGGCGGCAATCAGCCCCCAGCATTTT. Its protein is CASSQGVAAISPQHF. This rearrangement joins TRBV3-1 to TRBJ1-5; no definite D call. The germline V gene encodes CDR1 LGHDT and CDR2 YNNKEL (reference sequence). V was clipped by 1 base and J by 10 bases, with 17 bases between them. This CDR3 spans 15 amino acids. Together with reference TRBV3-1 and TRBJ1-5, the CDR3 gives the full variable domain: DTAVSQTPKYLVTQMGNDKSIKCEQNLGHDTMYWYKQDSKKFLKIMFSYNNKELIINETVPNRFSPKSPDKAHLNLHINSLELGDSAVYFCASSQGVAAISPQHFGDGTRLSIL.

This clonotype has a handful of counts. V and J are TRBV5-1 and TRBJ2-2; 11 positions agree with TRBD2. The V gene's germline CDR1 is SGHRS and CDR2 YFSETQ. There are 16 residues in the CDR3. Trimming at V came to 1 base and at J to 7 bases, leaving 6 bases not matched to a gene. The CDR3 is CASSLTSGSSGGELFF. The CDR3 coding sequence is TGCGCCAGCAGCTTGACTAGCGGGAGTTCTGGCGGGGAGCTGTTTTTT.